These T cell receptor beta chains were read from a single sample in a study of vaccination and CD4 T cells after COVID-19. TCRdb re-derived calls from the PCR reads in MiXCR, one entry per CDR3 protein. Among fewer than 25,000 distinct CDR3 sequences listed, around 50% were seen once. Antigens of these TCRs are unknown. Sequencing input: CD4+ T cells from blood, cultured in vitro. These receptors came from a human donor who had recovered from COVID-19. Each CDR3 is given with its conserved first and last residue. A D gene is named only where the DNA matches it firmly. Only some rows state a clone size, as once, few, many or a class for expanded clones.

TRBV2	TRBJ1-1	few	-	TGTGCCAGCAGTGGGCTCGACGGGACTGAAGCTTTCTTT	CASSGLDGTEAFF
TRBV7-2	TRBJ2-5	few	-	TGTGCCAGCAGCTTACAGGGAGCGGCAGAGACCCAGTACTTC	CASSLQGAAETQYF
TRBV20-1	TRBJ2-1	few	-	TGCAGTGCTAGTAGGGGGGGATACAATGAGCAGTTCTTC	CSASRGGYNEQFF
TRBV19	TRBJ1-2	-	-	TGTGCCAGTAGTATAGTCCAGGGCTATGGCTACACCTTC	CASSIVQGYGYTF
TRBV20-1	TRBJ2-3	few	-	TGCAGTGCTAGGGACCCGAGTAGGTTCGCAGATACGCAGTATTTT	CSARDPSRFADTQYF
TRBV30	TRBJ1-6	-	-	TGTGCCTGGAGTGTCCAAGGGGCAGCACCCCTCCACTTT	CAWSVQGAAPLHF
TRBV5-1	TRBJ2-7	-	-	TGCGCCAGCAGCTTGACTTCCACCTACGAGCAGTACTTC	CASSLTSTYEQYF
TRBV2	TRBJ1-5	-	-	TGTGCCAGCAGTCCCAACGTCAGACAGTGGAATCAGCCCCAGCATTTT	CASSPNVRQWNQPQHF
TRBV6-1	TRBJ1-2	-	TRBD1	TGTGCCAGCAGTGTGGGCAGGGGGAACTATGGCTACACCTTC	CASSVGRGNYGYTF
TRBV5-4	TRBJ1-1	few	-	TGTGCCAGCAGGGACCGACAGCGTGAATCGACTGAAGCTTTCTTT	CASRDRQRESTEAFF
TRBV20-1	TRBJ1-1	-	-	TGCAGTGCCCCTCTCAGCGGGGGGCAACTACGCGAAGCTTTCTTT	CSAPLSGGQLREAFF
TRBV28	TRBJ2-5	few	TRBD1	TGTGCCAGCAGTTTAGCCAGGACAGGGGGTTTAGGGGGCCAGTACTTC	CASSLARTGGLGGQYF
TRBV18	TRBJ1-5	few	-	TGTGCCAGCTCTCAGTCCGGGACACCCAATCAGCCCCAGCATTTT	CASSQSGTPNQPQHF
TRBV7-2	TRBJ2-1	-	-	TGTGCCAGCAGCCAAGTCAGGGGAACCTACAATGAGCAGTTCTTC	CASSQVRGTYNEQFF
TRBV28	TRBJ1-3	-	-	TGTGCCAGCAGTTTAGGTAATCCTGGAAACACCATATATTTT	CASSLGNPGNTIYF
TRBV7-3	TRBJ1-1	few	TRBD1	TGTGCCAGCACCCCCGGACAGGCCTACACTGAAGCTTTCTTT	CASTPGQAYTEAFF
TRBV7-2	TRBJ1-1	-	-	TGTGCCAGCAGCTTAAGGGGTCTGAACACTGAAGCTTTCTTT	CASSLRGLNTEAFF
TRBV20-1	TRBJ2-7	-	-	TGCAGTGCTAGAGGAAGGAGACAGGCAAGCTCCTACGAGCAGTACTTC	CSARGRRQASSYEQYF
TRBV18	TRBJ2-7	-	-	TGTGCCAGCTCCCCCGCTGGGGGGGCATATGAGCAGTACTTC	CASSPAGGAYEQYF
TRBV20-1	TRBJ2-1	few	TRBD2	TGCAGTGCTAGAGTCGCTAGCGGGAGCCACGCGTACAATGAGCAGTTCTTC	CSARVASGSHAYNEQFF
TRBV7-2	TRBJ1-3	few	-	TGTGCCAGCAGCTTACAAGCTTACTCTGGAAACACCATATATTTT	CASSLQAYSGNTIYF
TRBV7-2	TRBJ2-1	once	-	TGTGCCAGCAGCTTTAGACGGCTCTCTGAGCAGTTCTTC	CASSFRRLSEQFF
TRBV6-1	TRBJ2-1	-	TRBD2	TGTGCCAGCAGGGTTCTGACTAGCGGACGCGGTGAGCAGTTCTTC	CASRVLTSGRGEQFF
TRBV7-2	TRBJ1-4	-	-	TGTGCCACCAGGGAGTTTAAGAATGAAAAACTGTTTTTT	CATREFKNEKLFF
TRBV7-7	TRBJ2-3	-	-	TGTGCCAGCAGCCGATTTTTGGGCACAGATACGCAGTATTTT	CASSRFLGTDTQYF
TRBV5-4	TRBJ2-5	-	-	TGTGCCAGCAGCACGATCGGGTCCCTAACGGCCCAGTACTTC	CASSTIGSLTAQYF
TRBV30	TRBJ1-2	once	-	TGTGCCTGGAGTACCATTAATCGGGCCTATGGCTACACCTTC	CAWSTINRAYGYTF
TRBV2	TRBJ2-7	-	-	TGTGCCAGCAGTGAAGAGGGAGCCTCCTACGAGCAGTACTTC	CASSEEGASYEQYF
TRBV12-3/TRBV12-4	TRBJ2-2	-	-	TGTGCCAGCAGAGGGGCCCCATCACTAAAGAATACCGGGGAGCTGTTTTTT	CASRGAPSLKNTGELFF
TRBV10-3	TRBJ2-2	few	TRBD1	TGTGCCATCAGTGAAAGGACAGGGAACACCGGGGAGCTGTTTTTT	CAISERTGNTGELFF
TRBV5-1	TRBJ2-4	-	-	TGCGCCAGCAGCTCTCCGGCGGAGGGAGCCAAAAACATTCAGTACTTC	CASSSPAEGAKNIQYF
TRBV12-3/TRBV12-4	TRBJ2-7	-	-	TGTGCCAGCAGCTCCCAGTCTGCCAGCTCCTACGAGCAGTACTTC	CASSSQSASSYEQYF
TRBV7-8	TRBJ1-1	-	-	TGTGCCAGCAGCTTAGGCTTGACAGAGAACACTGAAGCTTTCTTT	CASSLGLTENTEAFF
TRBV24-1	TRBJ1-3	-	TRBD1	TGTACCACCAGTGACCCTACAGGGGGCGCGGGAAACACCATATATTTT	CTTSDPTGGAGNTIYF
TRBV30	TRBJ2-7	-	TRBD2	TGTGCCTGGAGTGTACAAAGCGGGACGGACGAGCAGTACTTC	CAWSVQSGTDEQYF
TRBV6-5	TRBJ2-2	few	TRBD1	TGTGCCAGCAGTTACACCGACAGGGGTGGAACCGGGGAGCTGTTTTTT	CASSYTDRGGTGELFF
TRBV6-5	TRBJ2-3	-	-	TGTGCCAGCAGTTCAGGGGCTCTGGCAGATACGCAGTATTTT	CASSSGALADTQYF
TRBV11-2	TRBJ2-5	-	-	TGTGCCAGCAGCAGTAGGGACGGGACCGAGACCCAGTACTTC	CASSSRDGTETQYF
TRBV19	TRBJ1-1	-	TRBD1	TGTGCCACACTCCGGACAGGGGGAAACACTGAAGCTTTCTTT	CATLRTGGNTEAFF
TRBV6-2/TRBV6-3	TRBJ2-3	few	-	TGTGCCAACAACTTTACCCTGTATTCAAACTTTACGCAGTATTTT	CANNFTLYSNFTQYF